Sequencing of this T cell receptor (beta chain) was carried out in a study of shared clonotypes between healthy human individuals. With 6 bases removed from V and 2 bases from J, the gap between germline ends came to 8 bases. There are 12 residues in the CDR3. In germline, CDR1 is WSHSY, CDR2 SAAADI. The repertoire was sequenced with immunoSEQ multiplex PCR; TCRdb's copy has only in-frame clones and lacks some. The sample lists some 2 million clones, approximately 94% occurring once. It was CD45RO-negative cells, positively selected for CCR7, that made up naive CD8 cells, with terminally differentiated effector memory CD45RA+ cells excluded.

Source material: naive CD8+ T cells sorted from blood. V gene TRBV10-2 combines with J gene TRBJ2-7; D is uncertain. This sequence originates from a man aged 18 to 30 in good health. The DNA of the CDR3 is TGCGCCAGCAGAGACACGGCCTACGAGCAGTACTTC. Translated: CASRDTAYEQYF.